The next 23 T cell receptor beta chains were all read from a single sample in a study of T cells after yellow fever vaccination. TCRdb analysed the 5' RACE reads with MiXCR anew, one entry per CDR3 protein. The sample has 85,000 to 100,000 distinct CDR3 sequences; roughly 5.8% are singletons. Sequencing used CD8+ T cells sorted from PBMCs, obtained 10 days after the yellow fever booster vaccination. These receptor sequences come from a man younger than 30 who received the YFV17D yellow fever vaccine.

This clonotype was recorded at least ten times. The genes are TRBV12-3 or TRBV12-4 and TRBJ1-2, with D unclear. The germline V and J ends were trimmed by 1 base and 4 bases, with 4 bases remaining between them. CDR3 size: 12 residues. The CDR3 loop reads CASSLGFYGYTF. The CDR3 bases are TGTGCCAGCAGTTTAGGGTTCTATGGCTACACCTTC.

About this clonotype itself: Given the absence of the conserved phenylalanine or tryptophan at the CDR3 end, a read error is likely. The DNA of the CDR3 is TGTGCCAGCAGCCCGGACAGGGAGATTTACGAGCAGTACTCC. Translating gives CASSPDREIYEQYS. The V and J genes are TRBV5-4 and TRBJ2-7, with 8 bases lining up with TRBD1. This CDR3 region has 14 residues. CDR1 is SGHNT, CDR2 YYREEE, per germline (reference sequence). The V segment lost 4 bases and the J segment 4 bases; nucleotides outside the gene matches: 7.

This clonotype was seen a few times. The rearrangement uses TRBV28 and TRBJ2-3, with 8 nucleotides matching TRBD1. The V gene's germline CDR1 is MDHEN and CDR2 SYDVKM. This CDR3 contains 16 residues. The trim removed 4 bases at V and 8 bases at J, leaving 14 bases unmatched. The CDR3 DNA sequence: TGTGCCAGCAGTTCAGTGACAGGGGCTGTAAGGTTTACGCAGTATTTT. Its translation is CASSSVTGAVRFTQYF. Full variable domain (missing parts from reference TRBV28 and TRBJ2-3): DVKVTQSSRYLVKRTGEKVFLECVQDMDHENMFWYRQDPGLGLRLIYFSYDVKMKEKGDIPEGYSVSREKKERFSLILESASTNQTSMYLCASSSVTGAVRFTQYFGPGTRLTVL.

This clonotype was picked up many times. The chain couples TRBV7-3 to TRBJ2-1; TRBD2 matches 8 bases. The V and J ends lost 4 bases and 0 bases, in that order; junction bases with no gene match: 5. The CDR3 totals 16 residues. CDR1 and CDR2 from the germline V gene are SGHTA and FQGTGA. CDR3 residues: CASSSTSGSSYNEQFF. In nucleotides, the CDR3 is TGTGCCAGCAGCTCAACCAGCGGGAGCTCCTACAATGAGCAGTTCTTC. The variable domain in full, with the rest retrieved from reference TRBV7-3 and TRBJ2-1, is GAGVSQTPSNKVTEKGKYVELRCDPISGHTALYWYRQSLGQGPEFLIYFQGTGAADDSGLPNDRFFAVRPEGSVSTLKIQRTERGDSAVYLCASSSTSGSSYNEQFFGPGTRLTVL.

This clonotype has only a few counts. The rearrangement links TRBV7-9 to TRBJ2-3; possibly TRBD1 or TRBD2 for D (6 bases each). CDR1 is SEHNR and CDR2 is FQNEAQ in the germline V gene (reference sequence). V lost 7 bases and J 5 bases, leaving 22 bases between the germline ends. The CDR3 consists of 16 residues. CDR3 bases: TGTGCCAGCACCAATTCTTCCCTGGGGGGCAGAGATACGCAGTATTTT. Amino acids: CASTNSSLGGRDTQYF.

This clonotype was found many times. The V and J genes are TRBV4-1 and TRBJ2-3; 8 bases map to TRBD2. Trimming removed 4 bases from V and 0 bases from J; junction bases left unmatched: 9. The CDR3 is 17 residues long. In germline, CDR1 is MGHRA, CDR2 YSYEKL. The CDR3 sequence: CASSRTQAGVSTDTQYF. The DNA for the CDR3 is TGCGCCAGCAGCCGAACTCAAGCGGGGGTTAGCACAGATACGCAGTATTTT.

The sample holds a few counts of this clonotype. The chain combines TRBV4-3 with TRBJ1-5; D is unclear. V shed 0 bases and J shed 6 bases, with 18 bases lying between them. The CDR3 covers 17 residues. CDR1 is LGHNA, CDR2 YSLEER, per germline. CDR3 protein: CASSQDKSTTPAQPQHF. The CDR3 coding sequence is TGCGCCAGCAGCCAAGATAAGTCCACCACCCCGGCTCAGCCCCAGCATTTT.

This clonotype was detected only a few times. This rearrangement joins TRBV5-6 to TRBJ1-2; 11 nucleotides line up with TRBD1. The germline gives CDR1 SGHDT, CDR2 YYEEEE. CDR3 length: 14 amino acids. V trimming: 5 bases; J trimming: 4 bases; junction bases outside the gene matches: 4. CDR3 nucleotide sequence: TGTGCCAGCAGAACCGGGACAGGGGGCTATGGCTACACCTTC. It encodes CASRTGTGGYGYTF.

This clonotype was picked up a small number of times. V and J are TRBV7-6 and TRBJ2-3, with 9 bases fitting TRBD2. This CDR3 spans 16 amino acids. The germline V gene has CDR1 SGHVS and CDR2 FNYEAQ. The trim removed 1 base at V and 5 bases at J, leaving 7 bases unmatched. The CDR3 region is CASSLEASGARDTQYF. For the CDR3, the DNA is TGTGCCAGCAGCTTAGAGGCTAGCGGGGCCAGAGATACGCAGTATTTT. The full variable domain, completed using reference TRBV7-6 and TRBJ2-3, is GAGVSQSPRYKVTKRGQDVALRCDPISGHVSLYWYRQALGQGPEFLTYFNYEAQQDKSGLPNDRFSAERPEGSISTLTIQRTEQRDSAMYRCASSLEASGARDTQYFGPGTRLTVL.

This clonotype has a handful of counts. This chain uses TRBV7-2 with TRBJ1-2; 8 bases are a match to TRBD1. CDR1 and CDR2 from the germline V gene are SGHTA and FQGNSA. After removal of 1 base from V and 5 bases from J, the junction contained 12 bases not matched to a gene. The CDR3 totals 17 residues. The CDR3 is CASSLDPWTGRGYGYTF. CDR3 nucleotides: TGTGCCAGCAGCTTAGACCCGTGGACAGGGAGGGGATATGGCTACACCTTC.

The chain joins TRBV20-1 to TRBJ1-5; D uncertain. The V gene's germline CDR1 is DFQATT and CDR2 SNEGSKA (reference sequence). The V end was cut by 6 bases, the J end by 4 bases, with 19 bases between. This CDR3 contains 15 residues. CDR3 DNA: TGCAGTGCCTCGGGAGAGAGAGTCCTAAATCAGCCCCAGCATTTT. It translates to CSASGERVLNQPQHF.

The chain employs TRBV12-3 or TRBV12-4 and TRBJ2-7; D is unclear. Trimming stripped 4 bases from V and 6 bases from J, with 13 bases between. This CDR3 is built from 13 residues. This CDR3 is CASSSSSAREQYF. As DNA, the CDR3 is TGTGCCAGCAGTTCCTCGTCGGCGCGCGAGCAGTACTTC.

This clonotype was seen a few times. This chain joins TRBV5-6 and TRBJ1-2; D unclear. The germline V gene has CDR1 SGHDT and CDR2 YYEEEE. V was clipped by 2 bases and J by 2 bases, with 7 bases between them. The CDR3 covers 13 residues. The chain's CDR3 is CASSFRRNYGYTF. As DNA, the CDR3 is TGTGCCAGCAGCTTCCGCCGCAACTATGGCTACACCTTC.

This clonotype was seen repeatedly, ten times or more. J is TRBJ2-1 and V is TRBV4-2, with D unclear. V shed 1 base and J shed 15 bases, with 10 bases lying between them. The germline V gene has CDR1 LGHNA and CDR2 YNFKEQ. The CDR3 runs to 11 residues. CDR3 protein: CASSQGKWWFF. The DNA of the CDR3 is TGTGCCAGCAGCCAAGGCAAGTGGTGGTTCTTC.

This clonotype appeared many times. The chain uses TRBV7-2 and TRBJ2-5, with a tentative D call TRBD2 (6 bases). With 1 base removed from V and 1 base from J, the gap between germline ends came to 13 bases. The CDR3 spans 16 residues. The germline V gene has CDR1 SGHTA and CDR2 FQGNSA. The CDR3, as DNA: TGTGCCAGCAGCTTAGGAGTTAGCGGTCCCCAAGAGACCCAGTACTTC. Translation gives CASSLGVSGPQETQYF.

This clonotype was picked up many times. The chain employs TRBV12-3 or TRBV12-4 and TRBJ2-1; D uncertain. V was trimmed by 4 bases and J by 9 bases, leaving 7 bases between them. The CDR3 is 11 amino acids. Written as DNA, the CDR3 is TGTGCCAGCAGTTCAGTCCGTGAGCAGTTCTTC. Amino acids: CASSSVREQFF.

In this sample, this clonotype turned up a few times. V and J are TRBV6-2 or TRBV6-3 and TRBJ1-5; D gene ambiguous. V was trimmed by 2 bases and J by 0 bases, leaving 5 bases between them. The CDR3 runs to 14 residues. The germline V gene has CDR1 MNHEY and CDR2 SVGEGT. The CDR3 DNA reads TGTGCCAGCAGTTACAGCCTTAGCAATCAGCCCCAGCATTTT. It is translated as CASSYSLSNQPQHF.

The V gene is TRBV12-3 or TRBV12-4, the J gene TRBJ2-7; 11 nucleotides agree with TRBD2. V shed 6 bases and J 2 bases; nucleotides not matched to a gene: 9. The CDR3 sequence is 16 residues long. The CDR3 nucleotides are TGTGCCAGCAGCCCTGGACTAGCGGGCTCTACCTACGAGCAGTACTTC. It specifies CASSPGLAGSTYEQYF.

The chain employs TRBV7-9 and TRBJ1-4; unclear D gene. This CDR3 is built from 16 residues. Between the trimmed V and J ends, which lost 5 bases and 0 bases, there was a span of 13 bases. Germline assignment: CDR1 SEHNR and CDR2 FQNEAQ (reference sequence). The CDR3 DNA reads as TGTGCCAGCAGCGGAGGGCAGTTTGCAACTAATGAAAAACTGTTTTTT. Its protein is CASSGGQFATNEKLFF.

Comment on this clonotype: This may be a read error, as it is one base from a much larger clone. This chain joins TRBV25-1 and TRBJ1-1; 8 bases are shared with TRBD1. The CDR3 extends over 14 amino acids. CDR1 MGHDK and CDR2 SYGVNS come from the germline V gene. The CDR3 protein is CASSEYGTGNEALF. CDR3 sequence (DNA): TGTGCCAGCAGTGAATATGGGACAGGTAATGAAGCTCTCTTT.

This clonotype appeared many times. The chain has TRBV7-9 and TRBJ2-1; D unresolved. The CDR3 consists of 13 residues. V lost 1 base, J lost 6 bases, and 7 bases lay in between. Per the germline V gene, CDR1 is SEHNR and CDR2 is FQNEAQ (reference sequence). CDR3 coding DNA: TGTGCCAGCAGCTTAGTGGTAGTCAATGAGCAGTTCTTC. This translates into CASSLVVVNEQFF.

The gene calls are TRBV4-2 and TRBJ2-3, with 10 bases lining up with TRBD2. CDR1 is LGHNA, CDR2 YNFKEQ, per germline. V lost 0 bases, J lost 5 bases, and 8 bases stayed unmatched. The CDR3 covers 17 residues. CDR3 amino acids: CASSQDWLAGEKDTQYF. Written as DNA, the CDR3 is TGTGCCAGCAGCCAAGATTGGCTAGCGGGGGAAAAAGATACGCAGTATTTT.

V usage is TRBV7-9 and J usage is TRBJ1-2; 11 bases are a match to TRBD1. Germline V gene sequence: CDR1 SEHNR, CDR2 FQNEAQ (reference sequence). The CDR3 runs 15 residues. With 7 bases clipped from V and 8 bases from J, the junction kept 12 bases outside the gene matches. Here the CDR3 DNA reads TGTGCCAGCACCCAACGTGGACAGGGGGCGAAAGGCTACACCTTC. Translated: CASTQRGQGAKGYTF.